This TCR beta chain stems from a study of T cells in Graves' hyperthyroidism and ophthalmopathy. The PBMCs had their origin in more than 9.5 ml of fresh peripheral blood. Regarding the study as a whole: Among thyroid clonotypes expanded above 0.001, most also appeared in blood.

With regard to this clonotype: Its target is unknown.

TCR beta CDR3 sequences were amplified from RNA transcripts. Primed by the HTBI set, a first-round RT-PCR was run on the TCR CDR3. TCRdb reprocessed the multiplex PCR reads via MiXCR and lists one record per CDR3 protein. The sample lists more than 300,000 distinct CDR3 sequences, roughly 18% occurring once. This TCR was sampled from a man aged 18 to 29 with Graves' ophthalmopathy. Specimen: blood.

The CDR3 DNA reads TGTGCCAGCAGTGAAGATGGGGGACAGGGGTTTCAGCCCCAGCATTTT. It encodes CASSEDGGQGFQPQHF. This chain joins TRBV6-1 and TRBJ1-5; 10 nucleotides agree with TRBD1. With V trimmed by 1 base and J by 6 bases, 6 bases remained unmatched. The CDR3 consists of 16 residues. Germline V lookup: CDR1 MNHNS, CDR2 SASEGT.